This T cell receptor beta chain was profiled in a study of blood T cells in healthy people across ages. Donors were healthy Caucasian individuals from Russia aged about 6 to 100. Trimming took off 0 bases at V and 4 bases at J, with 7 bases between the two ends. The CDR3 runs to 14 residues. Germline assignment: CDR1 MGHRA and CDR2 YSYEKL. A sample-barcoded 5' primer and a J-beta primer mix were used in a second PCR of about 7 to 12 cycles. TCRdb recomputed calls from the 5' RACE reads with MiXCR, one row per CDR3 protein. In the table there are 1.5 million to 2 million distinct CDR3 sequences, approximately 40% of which are singletons. The table lists this clonotype with a few counts.

The chain joins TRBV4-1 to TRBJ2-4; the D is unclear. The specimen was blood. The sequence derives from a human donor in good health. CDR3: CASSQETRKNIQYF. For the CDR3, the DNA is TGCGCCAGCAGCCAAGAAACCAGAAAAAACATTCAGTACTTC.